This T cell receptor (beta chain) originates from a study of OX40 agonist ivuxolimab in advanced cancers. Study-wide findings and caveats: Mean expanded clone counts were higher in CD8+ than CD4+ T cells.

V lost 3 bases, J lost 2 bases, and 10 bases lay in between. The CDR3 totals 14 residues. From germline, CDR1 is SGHRS and CDR2 YFSETQ. Remarks on this clone: Its antigen is unidentified.

Sequenced by immunoSEQ multiplex PCR; TCRdb stores in-frame clones only, minus some. The sample comprises 55,000 to 60,000 clones, roughly 84% of which are singletons, and 0.55% to 0.65% rests with the top ten. The rearrangement links TRBV5-1 to TRBJ2-3, with D perhaps assigned TRBD1 or TRBD2 (5 bases each). This TCR came from an adult with an advanced solid tumor such as melanoma, head and neck, liver or kidney cancer. The sample consisted of CD4+ or CD8+ T cells sorted from blood, taken in a trial of the OX40 agonist ivuxolimab. This chain's CDR3 is CASSSGPNTDTQYF. CDR3 in DNA: TGCGCCAGCAGCTCGGGACCGAACACAGATACGCAGTATTTT.